Sequencing of this TCR beta chain was carried out in a study of cytotoxic CD8 clonotypes in ibrutinib-treated CLL. Study information: By median around 70 months, 12 had progressed and 14 stayed remitted; responses had been 2 complete and 24 partial. Findings and caveats of the study: Clonality was elevated at ibrutinib response and had returned toward baseline at progression. Higher circulating CD8+ T-cell counts strongly accompanied higher baseline clonality, above age-matched healthy donors.

Extraction of roughly 2 micrograms of genomic DNA from cryopreserved PBMCs supplied material for TCR beta libraries. About this clone itself: Its antigen is undetermined.

TCRdb keeps only in-frame clones here, not all; method: immunoSEQ multiplex PCR. The sample records roughly 250,000 clones, 60% to 75% being singletons. The germline V gene encodes CDR1 SEHNR and CDR2 FQNEAQ (reference sequence). This CDR3 is 16 amino acids long. With 3 bases removed from V and 9 bases from J, the gap between germline ends came to 23 bases. The rearrangement uses TRBV7-9 and TRBJ2-5; D possibly corresponds to TRBD1 (6 bases). The specimen was PBMCs, collected after 24 months of ibrutinib treatment. The TCR sequence derives from a human donor with chronic lymphocytic leukemia. Written as DNA, the CDR3 is TGTGCCAGCAGCTTGGGTTTAGAGGGGCCCAAGGGGGCCCAGTACTTC. This translates into CASSLGLEGPKGAQYF.